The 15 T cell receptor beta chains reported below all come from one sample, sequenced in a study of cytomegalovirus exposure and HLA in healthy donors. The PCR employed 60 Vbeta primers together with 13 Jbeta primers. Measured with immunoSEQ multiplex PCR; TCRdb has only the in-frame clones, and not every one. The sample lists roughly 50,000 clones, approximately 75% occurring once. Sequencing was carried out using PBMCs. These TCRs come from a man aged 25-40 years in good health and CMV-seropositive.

The CDR3 DNA is TGTGCCACCGGAAACAGGGGTCCCTTGCGCAACACCGGGGAGCTGTTTTTT. Amino acid sequence: CATGNRGPLRNTGELFF. The chain uses TRBV21-1 and TRBJ2-2; no DNA check was done on the table's D call, TRBD1. TRBV21-1 is termed a pseudogene. This CDR3 comprises 17 residues.

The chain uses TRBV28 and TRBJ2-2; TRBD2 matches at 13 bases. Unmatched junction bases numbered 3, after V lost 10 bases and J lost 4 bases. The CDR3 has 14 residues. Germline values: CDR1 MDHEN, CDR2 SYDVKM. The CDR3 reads CATRLAGGTGELFF. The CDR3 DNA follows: TGTGCCACCCGACTAGCGGGGGGCACCGGGGAGCTGTTTTTT. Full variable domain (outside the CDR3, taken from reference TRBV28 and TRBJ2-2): DVKVTQSSRYLVKRTGEKVFLECVQDMDHENMFWYRQDPGLGLRLIYFSYDVKMKEKGDIPEGYSVSREKKERFSLILESASTNQTSMYLCATRLAGGTGELFFGEGSRLTVL.

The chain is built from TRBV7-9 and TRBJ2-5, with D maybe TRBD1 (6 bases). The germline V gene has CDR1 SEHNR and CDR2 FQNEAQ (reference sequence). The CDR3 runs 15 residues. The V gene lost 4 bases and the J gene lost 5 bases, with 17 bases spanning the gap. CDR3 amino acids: CASSSWRPGDETQYF. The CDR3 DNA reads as TGTGCCAGCAGCTCATGGCGGCCAGGGGATGAGACCCAGTACTTC.

CDR3 in amino acids: CASSARDRRNQPQHF. The CDR3 bases are TGTGCCAGCAGTGCCCGGGACAGAAGGAATCAGCCCCAGCATTTT. The chain couples TRBV6-6 to TRBJ1-5; 7 bases align to TRBD1. The CDR3 is 15 residues long. Germline V gene lookup returns CDR1 MNHNY and CDR2 SVGAGI (reference sequence). Trimming cost V 5 bases and J 4 bases; bases outside gene matches: 8.

CDR3 in amino acids: CASSLALPNNEQFF. The DNA of the CDR3 is TGTGCCAGCAGCTTAGCTCTACCCAACAATGAGCAGTTCTTC. The V call is TRBV7-2, the J call TRBJ2-1, with unresolved D. Between the trimmed V and J ends, which lost 0 bases and 5 bases, there was a span of 8 bases. Germline values: CDR1 SGHTA, CDR2 FQGNSA. The CDR3 is made up of 14 amino acids.

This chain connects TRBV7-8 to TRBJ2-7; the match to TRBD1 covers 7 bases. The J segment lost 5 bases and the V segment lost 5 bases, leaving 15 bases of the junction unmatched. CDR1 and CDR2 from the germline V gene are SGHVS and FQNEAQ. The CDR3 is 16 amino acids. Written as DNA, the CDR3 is TGTGCCAGCAGCGCCCTACAGGGGACAGTCCGCAACGAGCAGTACTTC. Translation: CASSALQGTVRNEQYF.

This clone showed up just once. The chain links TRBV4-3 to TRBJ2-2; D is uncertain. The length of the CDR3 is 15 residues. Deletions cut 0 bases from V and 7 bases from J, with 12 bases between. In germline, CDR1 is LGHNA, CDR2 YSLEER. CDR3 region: CASSQEERFIGELFF. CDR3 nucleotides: TGCGCCAGCAGCCAAGAAGAGAGGTTCATCGGGGAGCTGTTTTTT.

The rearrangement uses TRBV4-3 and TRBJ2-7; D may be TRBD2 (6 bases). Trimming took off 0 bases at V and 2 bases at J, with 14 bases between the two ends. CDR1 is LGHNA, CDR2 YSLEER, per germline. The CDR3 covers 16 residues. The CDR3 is CASSQEGTPRAYEQYF. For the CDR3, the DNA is TGCGCCAGCAGCCAAGAGGGGACTCCCCGCGCCTACGAGCAGTACTTC.

The CDR3 region is CASSPPTAPSGYTF. CDR3 in DNA: TGTGCCAGCAGCCCCCCGACAGCCCCCTCTGGCTACACCTTC. This chain connects TRBV7-2 to TRBJ1-2; possible D gene TRBD1, 5 bases. V was clipped by 5 bases and J by 7 bases, with 17 bases between them. Germline values: CDR1 SGHTA, CDR2 FQGNSA. This CDR3 region has 14 residues.

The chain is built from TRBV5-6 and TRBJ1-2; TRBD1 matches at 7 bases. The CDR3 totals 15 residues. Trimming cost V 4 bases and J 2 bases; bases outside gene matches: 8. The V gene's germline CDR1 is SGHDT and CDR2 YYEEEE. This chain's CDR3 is CASSRGTEINYGYTF. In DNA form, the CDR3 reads TGTGCCAGCAGCCGGGGGACAGAGATCAACTATGGCTACACCTTC.

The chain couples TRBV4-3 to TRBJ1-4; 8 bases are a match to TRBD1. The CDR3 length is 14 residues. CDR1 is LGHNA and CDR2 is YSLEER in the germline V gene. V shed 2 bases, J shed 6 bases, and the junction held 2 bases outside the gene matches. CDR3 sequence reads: CASSQSTGDEKLFF. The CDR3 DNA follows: TGCGCCAGCAGCCAATCGACAGGGGATGAAAAACTGTTTTTT.

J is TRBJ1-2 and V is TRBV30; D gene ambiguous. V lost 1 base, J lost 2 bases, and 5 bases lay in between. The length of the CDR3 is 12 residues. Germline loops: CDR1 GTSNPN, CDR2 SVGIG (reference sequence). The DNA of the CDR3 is TGTGCCTGGAGTGGAGAGAACTATGGCTACACCTTC. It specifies CAWSGENYGYTF. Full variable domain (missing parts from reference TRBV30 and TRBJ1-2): SQTIHQWPATLVQPVGSPLSLECTVEGTSNPNLYWYRQAAGRGLQLLFYSVGIGQISSEVPQNLSASRPQDRQFILSSKKLLLSDSGFYLCAWSGENYGYTFGSGTRLTVV.

In nucleotides, the CDR3 is TGTGCCAGCAGCTTATGGACAGAGAGCTACGAGCAGTACTTC. Its protein is CASSLWTESYEQYF. The chain has TRBV7-2 and TRBJ2-7; TRBD1 is a possible D gene (6 bases). This CDR3 spans 14 amino acids. CDR1 and CDR2 from the germline V gene are SGHTA and FQGNSA. V lost 2 bases, J lost 3 bases, and 11 bases lay in between.

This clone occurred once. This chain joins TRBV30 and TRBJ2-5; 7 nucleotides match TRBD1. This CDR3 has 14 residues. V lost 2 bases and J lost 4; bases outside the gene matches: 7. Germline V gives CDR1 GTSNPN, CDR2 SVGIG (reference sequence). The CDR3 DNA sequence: TGTGCCTGGAGTATCTTCAGGGGGTCAGAGACCCAGTACTTC. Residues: CAWSIFRGSETQYF.

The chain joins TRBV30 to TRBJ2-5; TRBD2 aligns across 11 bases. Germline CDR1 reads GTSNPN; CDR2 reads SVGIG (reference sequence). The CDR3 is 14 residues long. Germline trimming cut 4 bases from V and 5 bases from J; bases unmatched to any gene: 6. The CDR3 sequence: CAWTLSGGAETQYF. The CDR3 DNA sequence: TGTGCCTGGACGCTTAGCGGGGGGGCGGAGACCCAGTACTTC. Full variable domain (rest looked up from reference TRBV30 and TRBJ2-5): SQTIHQWPATLVQPVGSPLSLECTVEGTSNPNLYWYRQAAGRGLQLLFYSVGIGQISSEVPQNLSASRPQDRQFILSSKKLLLSDSGFYLCAWTLSGGAETQYFGPGTRLLVL.